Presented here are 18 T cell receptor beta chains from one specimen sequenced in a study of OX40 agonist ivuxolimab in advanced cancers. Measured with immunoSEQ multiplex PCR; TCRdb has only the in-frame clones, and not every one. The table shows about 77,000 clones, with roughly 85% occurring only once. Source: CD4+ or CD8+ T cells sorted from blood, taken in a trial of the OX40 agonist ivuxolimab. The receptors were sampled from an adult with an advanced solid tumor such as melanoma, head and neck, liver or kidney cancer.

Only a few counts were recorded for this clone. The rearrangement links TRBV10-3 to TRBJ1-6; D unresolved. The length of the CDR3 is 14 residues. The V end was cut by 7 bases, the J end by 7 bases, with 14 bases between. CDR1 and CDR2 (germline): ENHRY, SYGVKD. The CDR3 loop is CAITPSPQNSPLHF. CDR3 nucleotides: TGTGCCATCACCCCCAGCCCGCAAAATTCACCCCTCCACTTT.

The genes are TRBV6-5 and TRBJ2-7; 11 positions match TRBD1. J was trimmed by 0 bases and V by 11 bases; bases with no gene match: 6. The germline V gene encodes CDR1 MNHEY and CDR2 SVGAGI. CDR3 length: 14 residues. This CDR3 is CAARDRGYSYEQYF. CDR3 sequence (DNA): TGTGCCGCGCGGGACAGGGGGTACTCCTACGAGCAGTACTTC.

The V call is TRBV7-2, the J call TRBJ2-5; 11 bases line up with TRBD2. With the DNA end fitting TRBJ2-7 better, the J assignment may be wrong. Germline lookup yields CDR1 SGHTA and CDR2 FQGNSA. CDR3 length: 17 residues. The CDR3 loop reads CASSESRGTSGPYEQYF. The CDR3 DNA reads TGTGCCAGCAGCGAAAGTAGGGGGACTAGCGGTCCCTACGAGCAGTACTTC.

The CDR3 nucleotides read TGCAGCGTTGAAGCGCGACACCTGAACACTGAAGCTTTCTTT. This gives the protein CSVEARHLNTEAFF. The chain links TRBV29-1 to TRBJ1-1; D remains ambiguous. The CDR3 contains 14 residues. Germline-derived CDR1 and CDR2 are SQVTM and ANQGSEA. The V gene lost 1 base and the J gene lost 0 bases, with 9 bases spanning the gap.

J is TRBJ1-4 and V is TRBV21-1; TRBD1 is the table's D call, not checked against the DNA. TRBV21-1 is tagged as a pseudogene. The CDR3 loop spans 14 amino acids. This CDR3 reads CASSKGRVNEKLFF. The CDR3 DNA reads TGTGCCAGCAGCAAGGGCAGGGTAAATGAAAAACTGTTTTTT.

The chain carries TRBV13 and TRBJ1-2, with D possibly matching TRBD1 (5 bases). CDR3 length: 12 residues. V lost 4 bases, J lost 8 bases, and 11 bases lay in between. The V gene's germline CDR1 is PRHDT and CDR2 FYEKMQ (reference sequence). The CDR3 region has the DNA TGTGCCAGCAGCTCCAGACAGTACGGCTACACCTTC. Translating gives CASSSRQYGYTF. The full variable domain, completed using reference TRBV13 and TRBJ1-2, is AAGVIQSPRHLIKEKRETATLKCYPIPRHDTVYWYQQGPGQDPQFLISFYEKMQSDKGSIPDRFSAQQFSDYHSELNMSSLELGDSALYFCASSSRQYGYTFGSGTRLTVV.

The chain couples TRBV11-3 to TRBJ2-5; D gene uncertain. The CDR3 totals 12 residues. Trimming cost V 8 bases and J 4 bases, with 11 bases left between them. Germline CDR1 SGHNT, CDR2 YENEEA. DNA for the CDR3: TGTGCCAGCTCCCGCGGCGGAGAGACCCAGTACTTC. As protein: CASSRGGETQYF.

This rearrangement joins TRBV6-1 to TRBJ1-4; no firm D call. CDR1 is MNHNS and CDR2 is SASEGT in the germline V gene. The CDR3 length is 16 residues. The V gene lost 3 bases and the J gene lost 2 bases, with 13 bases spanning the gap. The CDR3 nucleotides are TGTGCCAGCAGTGAGGGGATACTTTCGACTAATGAAAAACTGTTTTTT. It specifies CASSEGILSTNEKLFF.

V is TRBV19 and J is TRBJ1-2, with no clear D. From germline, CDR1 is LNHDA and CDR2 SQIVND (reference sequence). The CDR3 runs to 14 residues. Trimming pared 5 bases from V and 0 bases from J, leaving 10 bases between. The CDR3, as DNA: TGTGCCAGTAGTCGCAGTTTAACTAACTATGGCTACACCTTC. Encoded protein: CASSRSLTNYGYTF.

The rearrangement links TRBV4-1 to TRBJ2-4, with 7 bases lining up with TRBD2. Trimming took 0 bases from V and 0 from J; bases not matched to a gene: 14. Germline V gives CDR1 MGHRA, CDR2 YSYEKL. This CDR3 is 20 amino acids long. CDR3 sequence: CASSQEVGGSRRLAKNIQYF. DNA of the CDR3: TGCGCCAGCAGCCAAGAAGTGGGGGGGTCGAGGCGGCTAGCCAAAAACATTCAGTACTTC.

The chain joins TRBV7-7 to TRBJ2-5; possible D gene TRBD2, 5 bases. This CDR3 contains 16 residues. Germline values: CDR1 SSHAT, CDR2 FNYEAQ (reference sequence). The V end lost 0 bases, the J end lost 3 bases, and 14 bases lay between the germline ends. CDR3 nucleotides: TGTGCCAGCAGCTTAGCTCGGAAGGGAGTGGAAGAGACCCAGTACTTC. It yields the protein CASSLARKGVEETQYF.

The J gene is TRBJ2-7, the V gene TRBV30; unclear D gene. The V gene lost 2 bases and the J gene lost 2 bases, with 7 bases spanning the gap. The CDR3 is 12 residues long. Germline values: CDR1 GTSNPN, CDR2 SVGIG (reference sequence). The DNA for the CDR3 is TGTGCCTGGAGTTGGGATGCCTACGAGCAGTACTTC. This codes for CAWSWDAYEQYF.

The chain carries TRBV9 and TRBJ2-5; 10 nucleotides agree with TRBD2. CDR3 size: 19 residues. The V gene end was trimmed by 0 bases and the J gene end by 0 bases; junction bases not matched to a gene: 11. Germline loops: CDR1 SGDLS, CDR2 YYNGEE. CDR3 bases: TGTGCCAGCAGCGTAGCCTCGGGAGCGGGGGGGCCGTACCAAGAGACCCAGTACTTC. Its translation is CASSVASGAGGPYQETQYF.

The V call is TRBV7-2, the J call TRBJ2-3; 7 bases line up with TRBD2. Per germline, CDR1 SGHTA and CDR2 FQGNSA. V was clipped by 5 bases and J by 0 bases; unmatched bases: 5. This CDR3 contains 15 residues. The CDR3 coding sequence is TGTGCCAGCAGCCTTGGGGACTACAGCACAGATACGCAGTATTTT. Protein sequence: CASSLGDYSTDTQYF.

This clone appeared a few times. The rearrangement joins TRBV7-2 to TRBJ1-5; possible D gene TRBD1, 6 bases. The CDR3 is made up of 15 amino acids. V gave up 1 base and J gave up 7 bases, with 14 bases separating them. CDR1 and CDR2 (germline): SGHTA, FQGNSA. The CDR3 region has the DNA TGTGCCAGCAGCTTAGAGGGGGGCAGGGAGCAGCCCCAGCATTTT. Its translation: CASSLEGGREQPQHF.

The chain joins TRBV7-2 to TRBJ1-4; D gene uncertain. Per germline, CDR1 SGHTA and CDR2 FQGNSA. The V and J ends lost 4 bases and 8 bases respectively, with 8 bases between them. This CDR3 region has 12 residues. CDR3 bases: TGTGCCAGCAGCTCCGGGAGGGAAAAACTGTTTTTT. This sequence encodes CASSSGREKLFF.

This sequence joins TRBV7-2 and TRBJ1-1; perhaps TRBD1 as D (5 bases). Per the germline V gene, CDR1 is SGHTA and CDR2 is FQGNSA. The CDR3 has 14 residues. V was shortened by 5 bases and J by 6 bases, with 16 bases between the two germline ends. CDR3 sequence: CASSPPRGGAEAFF. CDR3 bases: TGTGCCAGCAGCCCCCCTCGGGGCGGGGCTGAAGCTTTCTTT. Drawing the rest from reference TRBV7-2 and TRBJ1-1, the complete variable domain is GAGVSQSPSNKVTEKGKDVELRCDPISGHTALYWYRQSLGQGLEFLIYFQGNSAPDKSGLPSDRFSAERTGGSVSTLTIQRTQQEDSAVYLCASSPPRGGAEAFFGQGTRLTVV.

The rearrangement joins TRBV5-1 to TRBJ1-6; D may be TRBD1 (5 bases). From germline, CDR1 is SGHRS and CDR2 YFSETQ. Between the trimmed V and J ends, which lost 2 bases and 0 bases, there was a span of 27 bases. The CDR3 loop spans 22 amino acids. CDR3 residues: CASSFWLRSGTDVNSYNSPLHF. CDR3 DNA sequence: TGCGCCAGCAGCTTTTGGCTTCGTAGTGGGACGGATGTAAACTCCTATAATTCACCCCTCCACTTT. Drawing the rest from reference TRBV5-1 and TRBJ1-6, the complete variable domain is KAGVTQTPRYLIKTRGQQVTLSCSPISGHRSVSWYQQTPGQGLQFLFEYFSETQRNKGNFPGRFSGRQFSNSRSEMNVSTLELGDSALYLCASSFWLRSGTDVNSYNSPLHFGNGTRLTVT.